This T cell receptor beta chain was retrieved from a study of cytomegalovirus exposure and HLA in healthy donors (dated 2017 in TCRdb). Notes on the research overall: The 500 to 700 repertoires of the first cohort and the 95 to 150 validation repertoires were produced on the same platform, according to a later analysis. The aim of the study was to test whether cataloging public T cell receptors could identify signatures of past pathogen exposure. Along with the approximately 700-subject first cohort, a separate validation cohort of 120 different subjects was used. To predict cytomegalovirus infection status, the study brought together high-throughput TCR immunosequencing, statistical association of individual TCRs with disease status, and machine learning. What the study reported, not specific to this receptor: The classifier was reported to diagnose cytomegalovirus status with high specificity and sensitivity in both the original cohort and the validation cohort. Subsequent analysis determined that TCRs grouped into clusters in the first cohort also showed a tendency toward co-occurrence across the approximately 120 validation repertoires, and about 93% of cluster scores exceeded 0. Most TCR sequences were observed very rarely across donors, whereas some public TCRs were present in many individuals. It was suggested by the authors that the approach could potentially be generalized to other disease states and immunological phenotypes. All 120 or so repertoires were used to score co-occurrence in the validation cohort in a later analysis, because that analysis had no HLA typing for the cohort. The study listed approximately 150 TCR beta chains as associated with cytomegalovirus. In vitro tests confirmed that a few of the cytomegalovirus-associated TCR beta chains recognize cytomegalovirus antigens.

In the germline V gene (reference sequence), CDR1 corresponds to GTSNPN and CDR2 to SVGIG. The CDR3 has 13 amino acids, counting the end cysteine and phenylalanine. CDR3 DNA is the only sequence kept; it has 39 bases, read in frame from the first base. At the junction V is shortened by 2 bases and J by 7 bases, with 12 bases in between. On this clone: Its antigen is currently not known. No base quality information exists; no much larger clone differs at one position.

Libraries were constructed by the immunoSEQ multiplex PCR assay. The paper's data handling went like this. A statistical classification framework was built to diagnose cytomegalovirus status from the catalog of TCR beta chain sequences. In its TCRdb copy, this immuneACCESS table keeps in-frame sequences only and misses some clones. Where compared with another copy, unresolved V genes explain less than half of these, and the others have no known cause. V, J and clone size were drawn from that table, and D and trimming were deduced from the DNA. The sample includes around 150,000 clones, with around 92% observed a single time. The ten biggest clones cover about a tenth of the sample. Separate from the roughly 700-subject first cohort, the validation cohort of about 130 subjects was the group to which the donors belonged.

Sequencing used PBMCs. The chain links TRBV30 with TRBJ2-1, and the D gene may be TRBD1, 6 bases matching. This sequence originates from a woman aged 18-29 years in good health and CMV-seropositive. Here the CDR3 is given as CAWSYRVTNEQFF. In nucleotides, the sequence is TGTGCCTGGAGTTACAGGGTTACGAATGAGCAGTTCTTC. The CDR3 plus the reference TRBV30 and TRBJ2-1 genes for the other parts give the full variable domain: SQTIHQWPATLVQPVGSPLSLECTVEGTSNPNLYWYRQAAGRGLQLLFYSVGIGQISSEVPQNLSASRPQDRQFILSSKKLLLSDSGFYLCAWSYRVTNEQFFGPGTRLTVL.